This section outlines one T cell receptor (beta chain) sequence together with its context. Its antigen is currently unknown. This specimen comes from a study of cytomegalovirus exposure and HLA in healthy donors. General study points: The classifier reportedly diagnosed cytomegalovirus status with high sensitivity and specificity.

With V trimmed by 0 bases and J by 0 bases, 8 bases remained unmatched. Per germline, CDR1 SGHDN and CDR2 FVKESK. The CDR3 consists of 19 residues. In the PCR, 60 Vbeta and 13 Jbeta primers were used. TCRdb's copy holds only in-frame clones and misses some; the assay was immunoSEQ multiplex PCR. The sample contains under 200,000 clones, over 80% of which appear only once. The TCR sequence derives from a male donor in good health and CMV-seropositive. The specimen sequenced was PBMCs. The gene calls are TRBV14 and TRBJ2-1; 10 bases map to TRBD2. As DNA, the CDR3 is TGTGCCAGCAGCCAAGACAGGCTAGCGGGAGAGAGCTCCTACAATGAGCAGTTCTTC. It codes for CASSQDRLAGESSYNEQFF. Together with reference TRBV14 and TRBJ2-1, the CDR3 gives the full variable domain: EAGVTQFPSHSVIEKGQTVTLRCDPISGHDNLYWYRRVMGKEIKFLLHFVKESKQDESGMPNNRFLAERTGGTYSTLKVQPAELEDSGVYFCASSQDRLAGESSYNEQFFGPGTRLTVL.